Below are 26 T cell receptor beta chains sequenced from a single sample in a study of memory B cells and T cells in multiple sclerosis. The data were produced by immunoSEQ multiplex PCR, yet TCRdb's version contains in-frame clones alone and is incomplete. The table lists 40,000 to 50,000 clones, over 75% of them singletons. Their specific antigens are unknown. After stimulus-free culture, autoproliferating CFSE-dim and non-proliferating CFSE-high T cells were sequenced separately. Roughly 4.5x10^7 CFSE-labeled PBMCs were cultured around seven days unstimulated, then replicate wells were pooled. Sequencing was done on a sample of PBMCs from blood kept in culture. The source is a human donor with multiple sclerosis.

The J gene is TRBJ2-3, the V gene TRBV9, with 7 bases lining up with TRBD2. CDR1 and CDR2 from the germline V gene are SGDLS and YYNGEE. The CDR3 runs 16 residues. V trimming: 3 bases; J trimming: 4 bases; junction bases outside the gene matches: 11. CDR3 in DNA: TGTGCCAGCAGCGCCGCGGGGGATCCCAGCTCAGATACGCAGTATTTT. This translates into CASSAAGDPSSDTQYF.

This clone was counted between two and nine times. The chain links TRBV6-5 to TRBJ2-4; D perhaps matches TRBD2 (6 bases). The CDR3 extends over 15 amino acids. Germline values: CDR1 MNHEY, CDR2 SVGAGI. V lost 8 bases to trimming and J lost 0 bases, with 14 bases between them. CDR3 region: CASAGTELAKNIQYF. The CDR3, as DNA: TGTGCCAGCGCGGGGACCGAACTAGCCAAAAACATTCAGTACTTC.

Remarks on this clone: Other DNA sequences in the same sample also yield this CDR3. The chain employs TRBV6-5 and TRBJ1-2; D is possibly TRBD1 (6 bases). This CDR3 is built from 11 residues. V was trimmed by 9 bases and J by 4 bases, leaving 9 bases between them. CDR1 and CDR2 (germline): MNHEY, SVGAGI. The CDR3 DNA follows: TGTGCCAGTAGGACAGTCTATGGCTACACCTTC. Translated, it gives CASRTVYGYTF.

The table lists this clone with a few counts. The chain recombines TRBV5-8 with TRBJ1-6; D is perhaps TRBD1 (6 bases). Germline lookup yields CDR1 SGHTS and CDR2 YDEGEE. The V and J ends lost 4 bases and 9 bases respectively, with 17 bases between them. The CDR3 spans 15 residues. In DNA, the CDR3 is TGTGCCAGCAGCCCCATCCGGGGGCACGGTTCACCCCTCCACTTT. Protein sequence: CASSPIRGHGSPLHF.

The gene calls are TRBV30 and TRBJ1-1; the D gene is possibly TRBD1 (5 bases). V lost 3 bases to trimming and J lost 6 bases, with 20 bases between them. CDR1 is GTSNPN, CDR2 SVGIG, per germline (reference sequence). CDR3 size: 15 residues. CDR3 amino acids: CAWRESEDSFAEAFF. The CDR3 nucleotides are TGTGCCTGGAGAGAGAGCGAAGACAGTTTTGCTGAAGCTTTCTTT.

The chain is built from TRBV6-5 and TRBJ1-1; unclear D gene. The CDR3 has 14 amino acids. The germline CDR1 and CDR2 sequences are MNHEY and SVGAGI. V shed 0 bases and J shed 7 bases, with 12 bases lying between them. In nucleotides, the CDR3 is TGTGCCAGCAGTTACTCGGTGGGTAGGGATGAAGCTTTCTTT. Translation gives CASSYSVGRDEAFF.

The chain carries TRBV5-1 and TRBJ1-3; 7 bases are shared with TRBD1. The germline V gene has CDR1 SGHRS and CDR2 YFSETQ. V shed 6 bases and J 4 bases; nucleotides not matched to a gene: 7. This CDR3 has 14 residues. DNA of the CDR3: TGCGCCAGCAAATCACAGGGGTCGGGAAACACCATATATTTT. This translates into CASKSQGSGNTIYF. Complete variable domain (other parts from reference TRBV5-1 and TRBJ1-3): KAGVTQTPRYLIKTRGQQVTLSCSPISGHRSVSWYQQTPGQGLQFLFEYFSETQRNKGNFPGRFSGRQFSNSRSEMNVSTLELGDSALYLCASKSQGSGNTIYFGEGSWLTVV.

The chain has TRBV9 and TRBJ2-7; D might be TRBD2 (7 bases). The V end lost 0 bases, the J end lost 2 bases, and 21 bases lay between the germline ends. CDR3 length: 18 amino acids. Germline CDR1 reads SGDLS; CDR2 reads YYNGEE. CDR3 nucleotides: TGTGCCAGCAGCGTAGGACCGGGGGGCCGCACCAGCGCCTACGAGCAGTACTTC. This sequence encodes CASSVGPGGRTSAYEQYF.

The rearrangement uses TRBV18 and TRBJ1-4; a weak D match, TRBD1 (5 bases). Trimming took 0 bases from V and 7 from J, leaving 9 bases between them. Germline CDR1 reads KGHSH; CDR2 reads LQKENI. CDR3 length: 14 residues. For the CDR3, the DNA is TGTGCCAGCTCACCACCAGGGGATGCTGAAAAACTGTTTTTT. Translated, it gives CASSPPGDAEKLFF.

This rearrangement joins TRBV19 to TRBJ1-1, with D possibly matching TRBD1 (5 bases). V was cut by 3 bases and J by 3 bases, with 14 bases left in between. CDR1 LNHDA and CDR2 SQIVND come from the germline V gene (reference sequence). This CDR3 is 15 amino acids long. This chain's CDR3 is CASSISSRVYTEAFF. The DNA for the CDR3 is TGTGCCAGTAGTATCTCCAGCAGGGTTTACACTGAAGCTTTCTTT.

This clone appeared a few times. CDR3: CASSQDGTSDEQYF. As DNA, the CDR3 is TGTGCCAGCAGCCAAGATGGGACTAGCGACGAGCAGTACTTC. The rearrangement links TRBV4-2 to TRBJ2-7, with 10 bases aligning to TRBD2. V was pared by 0 bases and J by 5 bases, with 1 base of the junction left unmatched. The CDR3 spans 14 residues. Germline CDR1 and CDR2: LGHNA and YNFKEQ.

The V and J genes are TRBV7-9 and TRBJ1-5; TRBD1 is a possible D gene (6 bases). This CDR3 contains 12 residues. The V gene's germline CDR1 is SEHNR and CDR2 FQNEAQ (reference sequence). Trimming removed 4 bases at V and 5 bases at J, with 6 bases between. The CDR3 sequence is CASSYRDQPQHF. For the CDR3, the DNA is TGTGCCAGCAGCTACAGGGATCAGCCCCAGCATTTT.

The genes are TRBV5-5 and TRBJ1-5; 8 bases are a match to TRBD1. V lost 2 bases and J lost 1; bases outside the gene matches: 5. In germline, CDR1 is SGHKS, CDR2 YYEKEE (reference sequence). The length of the CDR3 is 16 residues. CDR3 amino acids: CASSFRGRLSNQPQHF. DNA of the CDR3: TGTGCCAGCAGCTTCAGGGGGCGCTTAAGCAATCAGCCCCAGCATTTT.

This clone came up a few times. The V gene is TRBV15, the J gene TRBJ1-3; D is perhaps TRBD1 (5 bases). Trimming took 0 bases from V and 6 from J, leaving 15 bases between them. Germline CDR1 reads LNHNV; CDR2 reads YYDKDF (reference sequence). The CDR3 extends over 16 amino acids. Here the CDR3 reads CATSRESTWGTNTIYF. Written as DNA, the CDR3 is TGTGCCACCAGCAGAGAGTCCACCTGGGGCACAAACACCATATATTTT.

V and J are TRBV7-2 and TRBJ1-4; D gene uncertain. Germline values: CDR1 SGHTA, CDR2 FQGNSA. The CDR3 is 15 residues long. V was clipped by 6 bases and J by 5 bases, with 16 bases between them. The CDR3 sequence: CASRKDGTPNEKLFF. The DNA for the CDR3 is TGTGCCAGCAGAAAAGACGGAACACCGAATGAAAAACTGTTTTTT.

The J gene is TRBJ1-4, the V gene TRBV11-2; no clear D. Trimming took off 8 bases at V and 4 bases at J, with 8 bases between the two ends. The CDR3 runs to 12 residues. Germline loops: CDR1 SGHAT, CDR2 FQNNGV. This chain's CDR3 is CASVGVNEKLFF. The CDR3 nucleotides are TGTGCCAGCGTGGGAGTTAATGAAAAACTGTTTTTT.

The chain recombines TRBV30 with TRBJ1-2, with 7 nucleotides matching TRBD1. This CDR3 region has 13 residues. The ends lost 2 bases at V and 3 bases at J; junction bases unmatched: 3. CDR1 and CDR2 from the germline V gene are GTSNPN and SVGIG (reference sequence). The CDR3: CAWSKGGYYGYTF. The CDR3 region has the DNA TGTGCCTGGAGTAAAGGGGGCTACTATGGCTACACCTTC.

The gene calls are TRBV29-1 and TRBJ1-3; 7 bases match TRBD1. CDR1 SQVTM and CDR2 ANQGSEA come from the germline V gene. The CDR3 length is 11 residues. J was trimmed by 7 bases and V by 4 bases; bases with no gene match: 1. The CDR3 DNA reads TGCAGCGTTGGGGACAGCAACACCATATATTTT. Translating it yields CSVGDSNTIYF.

In DNA, the CDR3 is TGTGCCAGCAGCCCAGGGACGGCGAACACTGAAGCTTTCTTT. This encodes CASSPGTANTEAFF. V and J are TRBV9 and TRBJ1-1; D perhaps matches TRBD1 (5 bases). The CDR3 has 14 residues. Germline assignment: CDR1 SGDLS and CDR2 YYNGEE. V was shortened by 4 bases and J by 1 base, with 11 bases between the two germline ends.

This clone was seen just once. V and J are TRBV18 and TRBJ2-1; 8 bases are a match to TRBD1. This CDR3 comprises 15 residues. Germline V lookup: CDR1 KGHSH, CDR2 LQKENI. Unmatched junction bases numbered 8, after V lost 2 bases and J lost 8 bases. CDR3 loop: CASSPFEDRVYEQFF. In DNA form, the CDR3 reads TGTGCCAGCTCACCATTCGAGGACAGGGTGTATGAGCAGTTCTTC.

The rearrangement uses TRBV7-6 and TRBJ1-3; no firm D call. V was trimmed by 2 bases and J by 0 bases, leaving 8 bases between them. Germline V gives CDR1 SGHVS, CDR2 FNYEAQ. This CDR3 contains 15 residues. The CDR3 DNA follows: TGTGCCAGCAGCTTAAGACGGAGCTCTGGAAACACCATATATTTT. Its protein is CASSLRRSSGNTIYF.

In DNA form, the CDR3 reads TGTGCCACCCGATGGGAGAGCAATCAGCCCCAGCATTTT. Its translation: CATRWESNQPQHF. This sequence joins TRBV4-2 and TRBJ1-5; D is uncertain. The CDR3 spans 13 residues. The V and J ends lost 10 bases and 1 base respectively, with 11 bases between them. Germline V gives CDR1 LGHNA, CDR2 YNFKEQ.

To note about this clone: The same CDR3 is also encoded by other DNA sequences in this sample. The gene calls are TRBV5-1 and TRBJ1-1; 8 bases are shared with TRBD1. CDR3 length: 16 amino acids. Germline values: CDR1 SGHRS, CDR2 YFSETQ. J gave up 5 bases and V 4 bases, and 13 bases lay outside the gene matches. For the CDR3, the DNA is TGCGCCAGCAGCCTGCAGGGGGCGGGATGGAGTACTGAAGCTTTCTTT. Encoded protein: CASSLQGAGWSTEAFF.

The chain links TRBV30 to TRBJ2-3; a possible D gene is TRBD2 (6 bases). V shed 2 bases and J shed 9 bases, with 6 bases lying between them. Germline assignment: CDR1 GTSNPN and CDR2 SVGIG (reference sequence). CDR3 size: 10 residues. The DNA of the CDR3 is TGTGCCTGGAGTCGGGAGACGCAGTATTTT. It yields the protein CAWSRETQYF.

This sequence joins TRBV7-2 and TRBJ2-5; D is undetermined. The germline V gene has CDR1 SGHTA and CDR2 FQGNSA. V was trimmed by 2 bases and J by 5 bases, leaving 9 bases between them. The CDR3 totals 13 residues. Here the CDR3 reads CASSLPGGETQYF. CDR3 DNA: TGTGCCAGCAGCTTACCGGGTGGGGAGACCCAGTACTTC.

This clone was seen a few times. The chain combines TRBV5-1 with TRBJ2-1, with D hard to call. The V gene lost 0 bases and the J gene lost 10 bases, with 8 bases spanning the gap. CDR3 length: 12 amino acids. Germline assignment: CDR1 SGHRS and CDR2 YFSETQ. In DNA form, the CDR3 reads TGCGCCAGCAGCTTGGCCGAGGTAGAGCAGTTCTTC. It encodes CASSLAEVEQFF.